The 21 T cell receptor beta chains listed next were all sequenced from one sample in a study of cytomegalovirus exposure and HLA in healthy donors. The PCR used 60 Vbeta and 13 Jbeta primers. Here immunoSEQ multiplex PCR was the method, and the copy in TCRdb shows in-frame clones only, minus some. The profile covers 65,000 to 90,000 clones, with under 85% appearing a single time and about 16% taken by the ten largest. The sample consisted of PBMCs. The receptors derive from a woman in her forties in good health and CMV-seropositive.

This chain connects TRBV5-1 to TRBJ2-6, with D unresolved. Trimming cost V 0 bases and J 2 bases, with 9 bases left between them. This CDR3 has 16 amino acids. CDR1 and CDR2 from the germline V gene are SGHRS and YFSETQ. The CDR3 DNA reads TGCGCCAGCAGCTTGGGTCAGGAAGCTGGGGCCAACGTCCTGACTTTC. Its translation: CASSLGQEAGANVLTF.

This clone has only one observation. This chain joins TRBV6-5 and TRBJ2-5, with D tentatively TRBD1 (5 bases). Germline V lookup: CDR1 MNHEY, CDR2 SVGAGI. V was clipped by 5 bases and J by 1 base, with 14 bases between them. This CDR3 is 15 amino acids long. This CDR3 is CASSPSMGLQETQYF. CDR3 DNA: TGTGCCAGCAGTCCGTCGATGGGGCTCCAAGAGACCCAGTACTTC.

The chain joins TRBV6-5 to TRBJ2-1; the match to TRBD1 covers 7 bases. CDR1 and CDR2 (germline): MNHEY, SVGAGI. Trimming at V came to 6 bases and at J to 6 bases, leaving 5 bases not matched to a gene. CDR3 size: 13 residues. CDR3 amino acids: CASSWGQPNEQFF. Here the CDR3 DNA reads TGTGCCAGCAGCTGGGGACAGCCCAATGAGCAGTTCTTC.

The chain has TRBV28 and TRBJ2-2, with TRBD1 identical over 9 bases. CDR3 length: 15 residues. Germline assignment: CDR1 MDHEN and CDR2 SYDVKM. J gave up 6 bases and V 4 bases, and 6 bases lay outside the gene matches. In nucleotides, the CDR3 is TGTGCCAGCAGTTCACCCCGGACAGGGGCCGGGGAGCTGTTTTTT. Translating gives CASSSPRTGAGELFF.

The chain joins TRBV19 to TRBJ2-7, with D unresolved. The germline V gene has CDR1 LNHDA and CDR2 SQIVND (reference sequence). V lost 2 bases to trimming and J lost 3 bases, with 5 bases between them. This CDR3 has 12 amino acids. The CDR3 protein is CASSIFNYEQYF. DNA of the CDR3: TGTGCCAGTAGTATATTCAACTACGAGCAGTACTTC.

The CDR3 is CASSLGGWEGEKLFF. CDR3 nucleotides: TGTGCCAGCAGCTTGGGGGGATGGGAGGGTGAAAAACTGTTTTTT. The chain uses TRBV27 and TRBJ1-4; possible D gene TRBD1, 5 bases. Looked up from germline, CDR1 is MNHEY and CDR2 is SMNVEV (reference sequence). Trimming cost V 6 bases and J 7 bases, with 18 bases left between them. This CDR3 contains 15 residues.

This clone was detected only a few times. The rearrangement uses TRBV7-6 and TRBJ2-7, with 11 bases aligning to TRBD1. V was clipped by 4 bases and J by 3 bases; unmatched bases: 2. This CDR3 is 14 amino acids long. Germline CDR1 is SGHVS and CDR2 is FNYEAQ. The CDR3 here is CASSSGTGGYEQYF. The CDR3 DNA is TGTGCCAGCAGCTCCGGGACAGGGGGCTACGAGCAGTACTTC. The full variable domain, rest sourced from reference TRBV7-6 and TRBJ2-7, is GAGVSQSPRYKVTKRGQDVALRCDPISGHVSLYWYRQALGQGPEFLTYFNYEAQQDKSGLPNDRFSAERPEGSISTLTIQRTEQRDSAMYRCASSSGTGGYEQYFGPGTRLTVT.

The chain employs TRBV11-3 and TRBJ2-5; 8 bases map to TRBD1. With 2 bases clipped from V and 2 bases from J, the junction kept 4 bases outside the gene matches. CDR3 length equals 15 residues. Germline-derived CDR1 and CDR2 are SGHNT and YENEEA. DNA of the CDR3: TGTGCCAGCAGCTTACACACAGGGGGTCAAGAGACCCAGTACTTC. It yields the protein CASSLHTGGQETQYF. The complete variable domain, with remaining parts taken from reference TRBV11-3 and TRBJ2-5, reads EAGVVQSPRYKIIEKKQPVAFWCNPISGHNTLYWYLQNLGQGPELLIRYENEEAVDDSQLPKDRFSAERLKGVDSTLKIQPAELGDSAVYLCASSLHTGGQETQYFGPGTRLLVL.

This clone was counted between two and nine times. The chain uses TRBV6-5 and TRBJ1-1; D might be TRBD1 (5 bases). V was trimmed by 6 bases and J by 6 bases, leaving 8 bases between them. Germline CDR1 MNHEY, CDR2 SVGAGI. The CDR3 loop spans 11 amino acids. CDR3 DNA sequence: TGTGCCAGCAGCTCCAGGGCTGAAGCTTTCTTT. This encodes CASSSRAEAFF.

This clone was picked up a small number of times. This chain connects TRBV6-5 to TRBJ1-5, with a weak D call TRBD1 (6 bases). The germline V gene has CDR1 MNHEY and CDR2 SVGAGI. The CDR3 totals 13 residues. The V end was cut by 5 bases, the J end by 7 bases, with 12 bases between. The chain's CDR3 is CASSLTGRQPQHF. CDR3 DNA sequence: TGTGCCAGCAGTCTTACAGGGCGACAGCCCCAGCATTTT.

This clone has at least ten counts. The CDR3 loop is CASSVGVEQYF. The CDR3 nucleotides are TGTGCCAGCAGTGTAGGGGTAGAGCAGTACTTC. The rearrangement uses TRBV2 and TRBJ2-7; the D gene is possibly TRBD1 (5 bases). CDR1 is SNHLY, CDR2 FYNNEI, per germline. The CDR3 runs to 11 residues. The ends were cut back, 4 bases at V and 7 bases at J, with 8 bases in the middle.

The V and J genes are TRBV5-6 and TRBJ2-7, with 7 bases that match TRBD2. V lost 2 bases to trimming and J lost 3 bases; unmatched junction nucleotides: 17. The CDR3 loop spans 18 amino acids. Germline-derived CDR1 and CDR2 are SGHDT and YYEEEE. DNA for the CDR3: TGTGCCAGCAGCTTAGGCTGGTTGGTAGGGGAGGGGAGCTACGAGCAGTACTTC. Protein product: CASSLGWLVGEGSYEQYF.

The chain combines TRBV27 with TRBJ2-1, with 8 bases fitting TRBD2. Losses at the gene ends were 6 bases for V and 2 bases for J; bases not matched to a gene: 6. Germline V gives CDR1 MNHEY, CDR2 SMNVEV (reference sequence). The CDR3 is made up of 15 amino acids. CDR3 sequence (DNA): TGTGCCAGCAGCTATAGCGGGGTGACCTACAATGAGCAGTTCTTC. Translation gives CASSYSGVTYNEQFF.

The chain uses TRBV10-2 and TRBJ1-1, with TRBD1 identical over 7 bases. After removal of 6 bases from V and 4 bases from J, the junction contained 5 bases not matched to a gene. The germline CDR1 and CDR2 sequences are WSHSY and SAAADI. This CDR3 has 13 residues. The CDR3 region has the DNA TGCGCCAGCAGCCTCCCAGGGGGCACTGAAGCTTTCTTT. Translated: CASSLPGGTEAFF.

The rearrangement links TRBV6-5 to TRBJ1-1; unclear D gene. Germline CDR1 and CDR2: MNHEY and SVGAGI. There are 13 residues in the CDR3. V lost 5 bases and J 9 bases, leaving 16 bases between the germline ends. CDR3 DNA sequence: TGTGCCAGCAGTGTCGAGGGTCGCGGGAAAGCTTTCTTT. The encoded protein is CASSVEGRGKAFF.

V gene TRBV19 combines with J gene TRBJ2-4; the match to TRBD1 covers 7 bases. The V segment lost 10 bases and the J segment 2 bases; nucleotides outside the gene matches: 8. CDR1 and CDR2 from the germline V gene are LNHDA and SQIVND (reference sequence). The CDR3 has 14 amino acids. The CDR3 sequence: CATLGGRTKNIQYF. CDR3 in DNA: TGTGCCACGTTAGGGGGCCGGACCAAAAACATTCAGTACTTC.

This chain joins TRBV7-8 and TRBJ2-2; the match to TRBD1 covers 8 bases. CDR1 SGHVS and CDR2 FQNEAQ come from the germline V gene. The CDR3 is 13 residues long. Unmatched junction bases numbered 0, after V lost 6 bases and J lost 3 bases. Here the CDR3 reads CASRQGDTGELFF. CDR3 coding DNA: TGTGCCAGCAGACAGGGGGACACCGGGGAGCTGTTTTTT.

This clone was seen only once. The chain links TRBV20-1 to TRBJ1-1; D is undetermined. Trimming left V 6 bases short and J 2 bases short, with 7 bases between. The germline CDR1 and CDR2 sequences are DFQATT and SNEGSKA (reference sequence). This CDR3 is built from 11 residues. The CDR3: CSALGNTEAFF. The CDR3 DNA is TGCAGTGCCCTAGGAAACACTGAAGCTTTCTTT.

The chain is built from TRBV29-1 and TRBJ1-5, with D possibly TRBD1 on 5 matching bases. Germline loops: CDR1 SQVTM, CDR2 ANQGSEA. Deletions cut 1 base from V and 2 bases from J, with 6 bases between. CDR3 length: 13 residues. The CDR3 region is CSVEGGGNQPQHF. For the CDR3, the DNA is TGCAGCGTTGAAGGGGGCGGCAATCAGCCCCAGCATTTT. The full variable domain, its missing parts supplied by reference TRBV29-1 and TRBJ1-5, is SAVISQKPSRDICQRGTSLTIQCQVDSQVTMMFWYRQQPGQSLTLIATANQGSEATYESGFVIDKFPISRPNLTFSTLTVSNMSPEDSSIYLCSVEGGGNQPQHFGDGTRLSIL.

This chain links TRBV5-1 with TRBJ2-5; D gene uncertain. The V end lost 1 base, the J end lost 3 bases, and 7 bases lay between the germline ends. This CDR3 is built from 13 residues. Germline V gene data show CDR1 as SGHRS and CDR2 as YFSETQ. In DNA form, the CDR3 reads TGCGCCAGCAGCTTGCAGGCAGAAGAGACCCAGTACTTC. It specifies CASSLQAEETQYF.

The rearrangement uses TRBV7-2 and TRBJ2-1, with a possible D match to TRBD1 (5 bases). The V and J ends lost 2 bases and 6 bases respectively, with 14 bases between them. This CDR3 is built from 15 residues. CDR1 is SGHTA, CDR2 FQGNSA, per germline. In nucleotides, the CDR3 is TGTGCCAGCAGCTTAACGAGTACCAGGGCCAATGAGCAGTTCTTC. Its protein product is CASSLTSTRANEQFF.